The rows below give T cell receptor beta chains drawn from one sample of a study of graft-versus-host responses after intestinal transplantation. This table comes from immunoSEQ multiplex PCR, and its TCRdb copy is limited to in-frame clones, with some not included. This table holds 12,000 to 15,000 clones, about 30% found once. The sample in question was alloreactive CD4+ T cells from a mixed lymphocyte reaction culture, obtained before intestinal transplant. These receptors all come from a human patient who received an intestinal transplant. The CDR3 runs from the conserved cysteine through the conserved F or W. The order of the fields is V gene, clone size, D gene, J gene, CDR3 DNA, CDR3 protein. The D gene is left open where the match is weak. Size values are once, few and many counts, or a class for expanded clones, and some rows have none.

>TRBV10-2|few|TRBD2|TRBJ2-1
TGCGCCAGCAGTGGGTTTTGGACTAGGGTACGGAATGAGCAGTTCTTC
CASSGFWTRVRNEQFF
>TRBV5-1|-|-|TRBJ1-1
TGCGCCAGCAGCTTCGGGGAGATGAACACTGAAGCTTTCTTT
CASSFGEMNTEAFF
>TRBV28|-|TRBD1|TRBJ1-6
TGTGCCAGCAGTGGGGACAGGGGGATAAATTCACCCCTCCACTTT
CASSGDRGINSPLHF
>TRBV19|-|-|TRBJ1-1
TGTGCCCCTATTCTAGAAACTGAAGCTTTCTTT
CAPILETEAFF
>TRBV6-1|-|-|TRBJ1-5
TGTGCCAGCAGTCCTAATTGGAATAGCAATCAGCCCCAGCATTTT
CASSPNWNSNQPQHF
>TRBV21-1|few|-|TRBJ1-5
TGTGCCAGCAGCAACAAAGATCTATCAGGGGGCCACCAGCCCCAGCATTTT
CASSNKDLSGGHQPQHF
>TRBV20-1|few|-|TRBJ2-3
TGCAGTGCCGCCCCCGAGGGGGGGCAGTATTTT
CSAAPEGGQYF
>TRBV6-5|-|-|TRBJ1-2
TGTGCCAGCAGTGAAAGGCGGGAAAACTATGGCTACACCTTC
CASSERRENYGYTF
>TRBV7-3|few|-|TRBJ2-5
TGTGCCAGCAGCTTAGTTTTCGAGGAGACCCAGTACTTC
CASSLVFEETQYF
>TRBV4-1|few|-|TRBJ2-5
TGCGCCAGCAGCCTCAGGGCAGGGGTACAAGAGACCCAGTACTTC
CASSLRAGVQETQYF
>TRBV5-6|few|-|TRBJ1-6
TGTGCCAGCAGCCCCAAGGGGGGGAGATATAATTCACCCCTCCACTTT
CASSPKGGRYNSPLHF
>TRBV5-1|few|TRBD2|TRBJ2-7
TGCGCCAGCAGCACGACTAGCGGGTTTTACGAGCAGTACTTC
CASSTTSGFYEQYF
>TRBV13|-|-|TRBJ1-2
TGCGCCAGCAGCTTAGTCCGGGACCGCCTCTATGGCTACACCTTC
CASSLVRDRLYGYTF
>TRBV9|few|TRBD2|TRBJ2-3
TGTGCCAGCAGCGTAGCGCTAGCGGGAGGCACAGATACGCAGTATTTT
CASSVALAGGTDTQYF
>TRBV4-1|few|TRBD2|TRBJ2-1
TGCGCCAGCAGCCCCGGGGCGGCGGGAGACAATGAGCAGTTCTTC
CASSPGAAGDNEQFF
>TRBV7-9|-|TRBD1|TRBJ1-2
TGTGCCAGCAGCCTTGGGACAGGGTGGAACTATGGCTACACCTTC
CASSLGTGWNYGYTF
>TRBV19|-|TRBD1|TRBJ2-7
TGTGCCAGTAAACGGACAGGTATCTCCTACGAGCAGTACTTC
CASKRTGISYEQYF
>TRBV25-1|-|-|TRBJ2-5
TGTGCCAGCAGTGATTGGTTAGGGGAGACCCAGTACTTC
CASSDWLGETQYF
>TRBV25-1|-|TRBD2|TRBJ2-1
TGTGCCAGCAGTTTACTAGCGGGAGGCTACAATGAGCAGTTCTTC
CASSLLAGGYNEQFF
>TRBV7-3|-|-|TRBJ2-5
TGTGCCAGCAGCTTAATCAAAGACATTTCTGTAGAGACCCAGTACTTC
CASSLIKDISVETQYF
>TRBV6-6|few|TRBD1|TRBJ1-2
TGTGCCAGCAGTTTCGGACAGGGGCCGAGCTATGGCTACACCTTC
CASSFGQGPSYGYTF
>TRBV6-6|few|TRBD2|TRBJ2-3
TGTGCCAGCGAGCGGGAGATAGAGACAGATACGCAGTATTTT
CASEREIETDTQYF
>TRBV4-1|few|TRBD1|TRBJ2-1
TGCGCCAGCAGCCAAGTGGGCCGGGGGACAGGGGGCTCGAATGAGCAGTTCTTC
CASSQVGRGTGGSNEQFF
>TRBV28|-|TRBD2|TRBJ2-7
TGTGCCAGCAGTATCTGGACTAGCGGGAGGTACGAGCAGTACTTC
CASSIWTSGRYEQYF
>TRBV2|-|-|TRBJ1-1
TGTGCCAGCAGAGACAGGCGTGACAGTTCTGAAGCTTTCTTT
CASRDRRDSSEAFF
>TRBV28|-|TRBD2|TRBJ2-7
TGTGCCAGCAGTTCAGTAGCGGGAGGGCTCTCCTACGAGCAGTACTTC
CASSSVAGGLSYEQYF
>TRBV2|medium-sized|-|TRBJ2-2
TGTGCCAGCAGTGGGGAGCACACCGGGGAGCTGTTTTTT
CASSGEHTGELFF
>TRBV19|-|-|TRBJ2-7
TGTGCCAGTTCTAACCCGGGGCAGGCTTCAAGCTCCTACGAGCAGTACTTC
CASSNPGQASSSYEQYF
>TRBV6-6|-|-|TRBJ1-2
TGTGCCAGCAGTTACTCATTAGACAGACTCTATGGCTACACCTTC
CASSYSLDRLYGYTF
>TRBV7-3|-|-|TRBJ2-7
TGTGCCAGCAGCTTATCACCGCCATACGAGCAGTACTTC
CASSLSPPYEQYF
>TRBV4-1|-|-|TRBJ2-3
TGTGCCAGCAGCCTCCGGGGAGGCGGCACAGATACGCAGTATTTT
CASSLRGGGTDTQYF
>TRBV18|-|-|TRBJ2-7
TGTGCCAGCTCACCCCTCCCCAGCGACGAGCAGTACTTC
CASSPLPSDEQYF
>TRBV5-1|-|-|TRBJ1-4
TGCGCCAGCAGCTTGTTCTGGACTCGGGGCACTAATGAAAAACTGTTTTTT
CASSLFWTRGTNEKLFF
>TRBV5-5|-|-|TRBJ2-4
TGTGCCACCACGACGGTTGGCAAAAACATTCAGTACTTC
CATTTVGKNIQYF
>TRBV5-1|-|-|TRBJ2-5
TGCGCCAGCAGCTTTGGGGCAACAGCCGGAGGAGAGACCCAGTACTTC
CASSFGATAGGETQYF
>TRBV29-1|few|-|TRBJ2-2
TGCAGCGCGGTGGGACGGCACACCGGGGAGCTGTTTTTT
CSAVGRHTGELFF